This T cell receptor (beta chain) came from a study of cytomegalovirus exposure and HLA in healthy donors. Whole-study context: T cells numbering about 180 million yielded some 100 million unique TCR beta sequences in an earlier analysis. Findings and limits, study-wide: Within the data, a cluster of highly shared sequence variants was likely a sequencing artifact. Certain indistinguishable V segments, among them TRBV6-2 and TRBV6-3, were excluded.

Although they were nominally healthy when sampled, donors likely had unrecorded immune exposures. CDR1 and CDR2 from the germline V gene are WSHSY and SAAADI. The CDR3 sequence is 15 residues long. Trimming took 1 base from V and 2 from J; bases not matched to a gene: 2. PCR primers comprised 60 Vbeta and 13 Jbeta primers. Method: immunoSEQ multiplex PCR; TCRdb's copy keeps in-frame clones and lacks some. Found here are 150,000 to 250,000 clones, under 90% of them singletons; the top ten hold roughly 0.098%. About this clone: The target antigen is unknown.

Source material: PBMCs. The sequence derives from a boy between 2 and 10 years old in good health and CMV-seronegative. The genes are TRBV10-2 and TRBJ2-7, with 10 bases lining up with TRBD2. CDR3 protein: CASSEYTSGAYEQYF. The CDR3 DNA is TGCGCCAGCAGTGAGTATACTAGCGGGGCCTACGAGCAGTACTTC.